This TCR beta chain is drawn from a study of vaccination and CD4 T cells after COVID-19. Study-level information: Post-vaccination samples were procured at a median of 72 days following dose two (range 14 to 241). Stimulation used overlapping spike peptides from SARS-CoV-2, HCoV-NL63, HCoV-OC43 and HCoV-229E. Overall study findings and caveats: This study had few convalescent patients and no early post-infection samples.

The germline gives CDR1 LNHDA, CDR2 SQIVND (reference sequence). Deletions cut 6 bases from V and 5 bases from J, with 17 bases between. This CDR3 has 15 amino acids. Treatment reported: roughly 10-day PBMC culture with coronavirus spike peptide pools or control peptides (ViraFEST assay). A negative selection step was used to isolate CD4+ T cells once culture had run for less than 13 days. In the case of this clonotype: Its cognate antigen is unknown.

Once obtained from cultured CD4+ T cells, the DNA was sequenced using the Oncomine TCR Beta short-read assay. MiXCR was run by TCRdb on the PCR reads, yielding one entry per CDR3 protein. The table records roughly 1,500 distinct CDR3 sequences, over 65% of them present only once. The origin of this receptor is a human donor who had recovered from COVID-19. The input for sequencing was CD4+ T cells from blood, cultured in vitro, taken after SARS-CoV-2 vaccination. This chain joins TRBV19 and TRBJ1-5, with D possibly matching TRBD1 (5 bases). Here the CDR3 DNA reads TGTGCCAGTAGGGGGGGGAGGGCAAGCTATCAGCCCCAGCATTTT. It yields the protein CASRGGRASYQPQHF.